This TCR beta chain was captured by sequencing in a study of T cell responses to AZD1222 COVID-19 vaccine. The data were produced by immunoSEQ multiplex PCR, yet TCRdb's version contains in-frame clones alone and is incomplete. The repertoire consists of around 95,000 clones, with around 90% occurring once and the leading ten covering more than 1.5%. The CDR3 is 16 residues long. Germline loops: CDR1 SGDLS, CDR2 YYNGEE. V was clipped by 0 bases and J by 3 bases; unmatched bases: 5. J is TRBJ2-3 and V is TRBV9, with 9 bases lining up with TRBD2. This specimen was peripheral blood, taken on day 0 of AZD1222 vaccination. This clonotype was sampled from an adult in good health. The CDR3 here is CASSVDSGSLTDTQYF. Here the CDR3 DNA reads TGTGCCAGCAGCGTAGATAGCGGGAGTTTGACAGATACGCAGTATTTT.